The T cell receptor (beta chain) under discussion was sequenced for a study of cytomegalovirus exposure and HLA in healthy donors. At the level of the study: The 120 validation repertoires and the 650 to 850 first-cohort repertoires shared a platform, a later analysis reported.

V shed 2 bases and J shed 0 bases, with 19 bases lying between them. This CDR3 contains 18 residues. Per the germline V gene, CDR1 is SEHNR and CDR2 is FQNEAQ (reference sequence). TCRdb keeps only in-frame clones here, not all; method: immunoSEQ multiplex PCR. This table holds roughly 310,000 clones, 88% found once. The sequenced sample was PBMCs. The chain is built from TRBV7-9 and TRBJ1-2, with D possibly matching TRBD1 (6 bases). This TCR came from a man aged 30-40 years in good health and CMV-seronegative. The CDR3 spells CASSLLSGGRHANYGYTF. The CDR3 DNA reads TGTGCCAGCAGCTTACTCTCCGGGGGGCGGCATGCTAACTATGGCTACACCTTC. Variable domain in full (rest from reference TRBV7-9 and TRBJ1-2): DTGVSQNPRHKITKRGQNVTFRCDPISEHNRLYWYRQTLGQGPEFLTYFQNEAQLEKSRLLSDRFSAERPKGSFSTLEIQRTEQGDSAMYLCASSLLSGGRHANYGYTFGSGTRLTVV.